The 12 T cell receptor beta chains in this list originate from one sample, sequenced in a study of blood T cells in healthy people across ages. Through a sample-barcoded 5' primer and a J-beta primer mix, a second PCR was run for roughly 7 to 11 cycles. TCRdb re-called the 5' RACE reads with MiXCR, one entry per CDR3 protein. The sample holds 780,000 or so distinct CDR3 sequences; roughly three fifths are singletons and the top ten take about a quarter. The sample comprised blood. These receptors all come from a man between 35 and 55 years old in good health.

The chain couples TRBV5-1 to TRBJ2-1; the D gene is possibly TRBD1 (7 bases). Trimming shortened V by 5 bases and J by 10 bases, and 19 bases separated the two germline ends. The CDR3 runs to 14 residues. Germline CDR1 is SGHRS and CDR2 is YFSETQ. The CDR3 bases are TGCGCCAGCAGGATCGGCAGGGGGGTTGAGGAGCAGTTCTTC. Its translation: CASRIGRGVEEQFF.

The chain employs TRBV7-2 and TRBJ2-7, with 9 nucleotides matching TRBD2. The CDR3 runs 13 residues. Trimming removed 9 bases from V and 0 bases from J; junction bases left unmatched: 3. Germline V gene sequence: CDR1 SGHTA, CDR2 FQGNSA. The CDR3, as DNA: TGTGCCAGTAATAGCGGGAGCTCCTACGAGCAGTACTTC. Translating it yields CASNSGSSYEQYF.

There are a few counts of this clonotype. The chain uses TRBV10-3 and TRBJ1-2, with D uncertain. CDR3 length: 13 amino acids. The V and J ends lost 2 bases and 6 bases respectively, with 10 bases between them. The germline gives CDR1 ENHRY, CDR2 SYGVKD. The chain's CDR3 is CAISETRADGYTF. The CDR3 region has the DNA TGTGCCATCAGTGAGACTAGGGCAGATGGCTACACCTTC.

This clonotype was seen a handful of times. This chain connects TRBV4-1 to TRBJ2-7, with D unresolved. The germline V and J ends were trimmed by 1 base and 2 bases, with 6 bases remaining between them. Per germline, CDR1 MGHRA and CDR2 YSYEKL. The CDR3 is 13 residues long. This CDR3 reads CASSQGWAYEQYF. The CDR3 DNA reads TGCGCCAGCAGCCAAGGTTGGGCCTACGAGCAGTACTTC.

This clonotype was picked up a small number of times. This chain connects TRBV7-8 to TRBJ2-1; TRBD2 is a possible D gene (5 bases). The germline CDR1 and CDR2 sequences are SGHVS and FQNEAQ. Trimming shortened V by 3 bases and J by 0 bases, and 9 bases separated the two germline ends. There are 15 residues in the CDR3. This CDR3 is CASSFGGPSYNEQFF. The CDR3 DNA reads as TGTGCCAGCAGCTTCGGCGGGCCCTCCTACAATGAGCAGTTCTTC. The complete variable domain, with remaining parts taken from reference TRBV7-8 and TRBJ2-1, reads GAGVSQSPRYKVAKRGQDVALRCDPISGHVSLFWYQQALGQGPEFLTYFQNEAQLDKSGLPSDRFFAERPEGSVSTLKIQRTQQEDSAVYLCASSFGGPSYNEQFFGPGTRLTVL.

The rearrangement uses TRBV11-3 and TRBJ2-1, with TRBD1 matching over 10 bases. V gave up 7 bases and J gave up 9 bases; unmatched junction bases: 15. Germline CDR1 is SGHNT and CDR2 is YENEEA. The CDR3 runs 16 residues. CDR3 sequence reads: CASIQSTGTGDSEQFF. The CDR3 coding sequence is TGTGCCAGCATCCAGTCAACCGGGACAGGGGATAGTGAGCAGTTCTTC.

The V call is TRBV11-2, the J call TRBJ2-1; D possibly uses TRBD1 or TRBD2 (6 bases each). CDR1 is SGHAT and CDR2 is FQNNGV in the germline V gene. V dropped 4 bases and J dropped 0 bases, with 19 bases sitting between them. The CDR3 consists of 18 residues. The CDR3, as DNA: TGTGCCAGCAGCTCGGAGCATTTAGGGGGGCACTCCTACAATGAGCAGTTCTTC. Protein: CASSSEHLGGHSYNEQFF.

V is TRBV3-1 and J is TRBJ2-5; 7 bases match TRBD2. Germline V gene lookup returns CDR1 LGHDT and CDR2 YNNKEL (reference sequence). Unmatched junction bases numbered 15, after V lost 10 bases and J lost 4 bases. This CDR3 region has 15 residues. The CDR3 sequence is CAISRLAVGGETQYF. For the CDR3, the DNA is TGTGCCATCTCACGGCTAGCGGTTGGCGGAGAGACCCAGTACTTC.

A few counts support this clonotype. The chain combines TRBV4-3 with TRBJ2-7; possibly TRBD2 for D (5 bases). The J call may be in error: the DNA end matches TRBJ2-5 better. The CDR3 is 16 residues long. CDR1 is LGHNA, CDR2 YSLEER, per germline. The CDR3 loop is CASSQSAADGRETQYF. The DNA of the CDR3 is TGCGCCAGCAGCCAATCGGCAGCGGACGGGCGAGAGACCCAGTACTTC.

J is TRBJ1-2 and V is TRBV4-1; TRBD1 matches 7 bases. CDR3 length: 18 amino acids. V was pared by 1 base and J by 1 base, with 12 bases of the junction left unmatched. The germline V gene encodes CDR1 MGHRA and CDR2 YSYEKL. The DNA for the CDR3 is TGCGCCAGCAGCCAAGCCCTCTCGGACAGGTTAGATAACTATGGCTACACCTTC. Translated, it gives CASSQALSDRLDNYGYTF.

This sequence joins TRBV20-1 and TRBJ2-3, with D possibly TRBD1 on 5 matching bases. V was trimmed by 3 bases and J by 1 base, leaving 17 bases between them. Germline loops: CDR1 DFQATT, CDR2 SNEGSKA (reference sequence). This CDR3 has 16 residues. The CDR3 loop reads CSASFRPPRGTDTQYF. The CDR3 nucleotides read TGCAGTGCTAGTTTCCGCCCTCCCAGGGGCACAGATACGCAGTATTTT.

This clonotype showed up just once. V usage is TRBV20-1 and J usage is TRBJ2-1; 7 bases line up with TRBD2. The CDR3 totals 14 residues. The trim removed 6 bases at V and 4 bases at J, leaving 9 bases unmatched. Germline V CDR1 and CDR2: DFQATT, SNEGSKA (reference sequence). In DNA form, the CDR3 reads TGCAGTGCCCGAAGGACTAGACTGTACAATGAGCAGTTCTTC. It codes for CSARRTRLYNEQFF.